The sequence of this T cell receptor (beta chain) was determined in a study of T cells after somatic rescue of genetic block. Profiled with immunoSEQ multiplex PCR; TCRdb holds only in-frame clones, not every one. The table records 70,000 to 95,000 clones, 70% to 90% of them present only once. V lost 5 bases and J 6 bases, leaving 14 bases between the germline ends. The CDR3 spans 13 residues. Germline-derived CDR1 and CDR2 are SGHAT and FQNNGV. The chain couples TRBV11-2 to TRBJ2-7; D could derive from TRBD1 or TRBD2 (6 bases each). This receptor was obtained from a woman younger than 35. The specimen was peripheral blood mononuclear cells (PBMCs). CDR3: CASSPPRGREQYF. Here the CDR3 DNA reads TGTGCCAGCAGCCCCCCCCGGGGGCGCGAGCAGTACTTC.